This T cell receptor (beta chain) was sequenced in a study of shared clonotypes between healthy human individuals. Study-wide results and limits: Memory subsets generally showed smaller estimated richness than naive subsets did.

Sequenced by immunoSEQ multiplex PCR; TCRdb stores in-frame clones only, minus some. The sample lists more than 400,000 clones; roughly 95% were seen once. For this clone: The target antigen is unknown.

Donors were healthy HIV-negative adults without recent acute infections or vaccinations. Trimming left V 4 bases short and J 2 bases short, with 5 bases between. This CDR3 contains 12 residues. Germline values: CDR1 PRHDT, CDR2 FYEKMQ (reference sequence). The receptor was isolated from a young woman in good health. Sample: naive CD4+ T cells sorted from blood. The subset is: CD45RA+ positively selected. The J gene is TRBJ2-5, the V gene TRBV13; D remains unclear. The CDR3 sequence is CASSWRQETQYF. The CDR3 region has the DNA TGTGCCAGCAGCTGGCGTCAAGAGACCCAGTACTTC.